Reported below is one T cell receptor beta chain. Sequencing used immunoSEQ multiplex PCR; TCRdb keeps in-frame clones, though not all of them. The profile shows almost 20,000 clones, roughly nine tenths of them singletons. The data originate from a study of OX40 agonist ivuxolimab in advanced cancers. Study at large: Prior therapy, whether anti-PD-1, anti-PD-L1 or anti-CTLA-4, was allowed, and 30% to 40% had some.

The CDR3 contains 18 residues. V shed 4 bases and J 1 base; nucleotides not matched to a gene: 10. Germline CDR1 SGHNT, CDR2 YYREEE (reference sequence). V usage is TRBV5-4 and J usage is TRBJ2-2; 10 bases line up with TRBD1. The specimen comprised CD4+ or CD8+ T cells sorted from blood, sampled in a trial of the OX40 agonist ivuxolimab. This clonotype was sampled from an adult with an advanced solid tumor such as melanoma, head and neck, liver or kidney cancer. The CDR3 DNA follows: TGTGCCAGCAGCGTCGACAGGGGGCTCGGCGAGAACACCGGGGAGCTGTTTTTT. It specifies CASSVDRGLGENTGELFF.